What follows are 5 T cell receptor beta chains derived from one specimen sequenced in a study of Ad26.COV2.S vaccination and SARS-CoV-2 variants (dated by TCRdb to about 2021). The method behind the library was the immunoSEQ multiplex PCR assay. In TCRdb, the immuneACCESS table is reduced to in-frame sequences with V and J assigned. These tables do not hold every clone; where another copy was compared, an unresolved V gene accounts for under half, and the others remain unexplained. The sample table records 200,000 to 300,000 clones; around nine tenths of these occur just once. The biggest ten clones account for around 10% of the sample. Explained via the paper, the treatment or condition label denotes: around 19 received Ad26.COV2.S at low or high dose, single or two shots; roughly five received placebo; per-sample allocation not given. For vaccine and placebo recipients, the sequenced repertoires came from samples collected on day 63 after the first injection.

This sample comprised peripheral blood, obtained in a trial of Ad26.COV2.S vaccine versus placebo. These TCRs come from a person between 18 and 60 years old who received the Ad26.COV2.S COVID-19 vaccine or a placebo.

This sequence joins TRBV5-1 and TRBJ1-1, with TRBD1 matching 11 bases. Germline values: CDR1 SGHRS, CDR2 YFSETQ. V lost 3 bases to trimming and J lost 5 bases; unmatched junction nucleotides: 9. CDR3 length equals 16 residues. CDR3 nucleotides: TGCGCCAGCAGCTCCCGGACAGGGGGCGAGAAAACTGAAGCTTTCTTT. Encoded protein: CASSSRTGGEKTEAFF.

This clone appeared once. The V call is TRBV5-1, the J call TRBJ2-7; D gene uncertain. The CDR3 covers 14 residues. The V end lost 0 bases, the J end lost 12 bases, and 19 bases lay between the germline ends. Germline loops: CDR1 SGHRS, CDR2 YFSETQ. This chain's CDR3 is CASSLDGLGLGVYF. The CDR3 DNA reads as TGCGCCAGCAGCTTGGACGGGCTGGGGTTGGGCGTGTACTTC.

This chain links TRBV6-6 with TRBJ2-3; D remains unclear. V gave up 11 bases and J gave up 5 bases, with 5 bases separating them. CDR1 is MNHNY, CDR2 SVGAGI, per germline (reference sequence). The CDR3 length is 9 residues. The CDR3 coding sequence is TGTGCCTCAGGAGATACGCAGTATTTT. Its protein product is CASGDTQYF.

V and J are TRBV10-2 and TRBJ2-7, with 7 bases aligning to TRBD2. After removal of 3 bases from V and 2 bases from J, the junction contained 19 bases not matched to a gene. Germline lookup yields CDR1 WSHSY and CDR2 SAAADI. This CDR3 region has 19 residues. The CDR3 loop reads CASSEPGLVTDLRTYEQYF. CDR3 sequence (DNA): TGCGCCAGCAGTGAACCTGGACTAGTAACTGACCTAAGGACCTACGAGCAGTACTTC.

The chain has TRBV4-2 and TRBJ1-2; TRBD1 aligns across 8 bases. This CDR3 has 15 residues. V was clipped by 1 base and J by 2 bases; unmatched bases: 3. Germline lookup yields CDR1 LGHNA and CDR2 YNFKEQ. The CDR3 region is CASSQGTGNNYGYTF. The CDR3 nucleotides read TGTGCCAGCAGCCAAGGGACAGGGAACAACTATGGCTACACCTTC.